The entry below describes one T cell receptor beta chain. The data are from a study of T cell changes during pregnancy in multiple sclerosis. Trimming cost V 6 bases and J 2 bases, with 14 bases left between them. The germline V gene encodes CDR1 KGHSH and CDR2 LQKENI. The CDR3 totals 15 residues. Profiled with immunoSEQ multiplex PCR; TCRdb holds only in-frame clones, not every one. The sample includes about 44,000 clones, approximately 96% of them seen just once. The receptor's source is a female donor with multiple sclerosis, enrolled in a pregnancy study. The sample here was peripheral blood, taken in the second trimester of pregnancy. The rearrangement joins TRBV18 to TRBJ1-3, with D possibly TRBD1 on 5 matching bases. CDR3 nucleotides: TGTGCCAGCTCCTATCTTCAGGGTACTGGAAACACCATATATTTT. Its translation: CASSYLQGTGNTIYF. Together with reference TRBV18 and TRBJ1-3, the CDR3 gives the full variable domain: NAGVMQNPRHLVRRRGQEARLRCSPMKGHSHVYWYRQLPEEGLKFMVYLQKENIIDESGMPKERFSAEFPKEGPSILRIQQVVRGDSAAYFCASSYLQGTGNTIYFGEGSWLTVV.